A selection of T cell receptor beta chains follows, all from one sample in a study of T-cell reconstitution after alpha-beta-depleted transplantation in children. TCRdb reprocessed the PCR reads with MiXCR, giving one entry per CDR3 protein. The repertoire includes some 300,000 distinct CDR3 sequences, roughly 8.2% of them detected once, and around 10% sits in the top ten. This material consisted of peripheral blood, taken 360 days after TCRalphabeta/CD19-depleted stem cell transplant. The receptors derive from a female patient aged 2 to 10 who had a stem cell transplant for Fanconi anemia, so the T cells may come from the graft donor. Both conserved end residues are part of each CDR3. The D gene is left open where the match is weak. The size entry is marked missing in some rows and otherwise reads once, few, many or a size class.

abundance | j_gene | v_gene | d_gene | CDR3nt | CDR3aa
many | TRBJ1-2 | TRBV6-5 | NA | TGTGCCAGCAGTTGGGGGGGTGGCTATGGCTACACCTTC | CASSWGGGYGYTF
NA | TRBJ2-3 | TRBV4-2 | TRBD2 | TGTGCCAGCAGCCAATTAACGGGACTAGCGGGGGGTTCCACAGATACGCAGTATTTT | CASSQLTGLAGGSTDTQYF
few | TRBJ2-7 | TRBV6-1 | TRBD2 | TGTGCCAGCAGTCGGTCGGGGAGCGGGGCCTACGAGCAGTACTTC | CASSRSGSGAYEQYF
NA | TRBJ1-4 | TRBV28 | TRBD1 | TGTGCCAGCAGTTTTGGGACAGCTAATGAAAAACTGTTTTTT | CASSFGTANEKLFF
NA | TRBJ2-7 | TRBV19 | NA | TGTGCCAGTAGTATACAGGGTACCTACGAGCAGTACTTC | CASSIQGTYEQYF
few | TRBJ1-4 | TRBV3-1 | TRBD1 | TGTGCCAGCAGAGGGGACAGGAACAATGAAAAACTGTTTTTT | CASRGDRNNEKLFF
few | TRBJ2-7 | TRBV18 | TRBD2 | TGTGCCAGCTCACCACGATCGGCTAGCGGGAGAAACGAGCAGTACTTC | CASSPRSASGRNEQYF
NA | TRBJ1-2 | TRBV28 | NA | TGTGCCAGCAGTTTAGGGATGTCGGAGGCAAGAGGCTATGGCTACACCTTC | CASSLGMSEARGYGYTF
NA | TRBJ1-1 | TRBV7-9 | NA | TGTGCCAGCAGCCCTATCTCCACAGGGTTCACTGAAGCTTTCTTT | CASSPISTGFTEAFF
many | TRBJ2-4 | TRBV25-1 | NA | TGTGCCAGCAGTGCCAGAGCCAAAAACATTCAGTACTTC | CASSARAKNIQYF
many | TRBJ1-1 | TRBV28 | TRBD1 | TGTGCCAGCAGTTTAGCCGGGACAGGGCCTGAAGCTTTCTTT | CASSLAGTGPEAFF
many | TRBJ2-3 | TRBV6-6 | NA | TGTGCCAGCTCACCAGCCACAGATACGCAGTATTTT | CASSPATDTQYF
few | TRBJ1-2 | TRBV12-3/TRBV12-4 | NA | TGTGCCAGCAGTTTTTTCCGGGACCAGAGCCCCTATGGCTACACCTTC | CASSFFRDQSPYGYTF
many | TRBJ2-3 | TRBV10-3 | TRBD2 | TGTGCCATCAGTGATGGGGGACTAGGCATCACAGATACGCAGTATTTT | CAISDGGLGITDTQYF
NA | TRBJ2-5 | TRBV6-5 | TRBD1 | TGTGCCAGCAGTTACTCGGGGACAGCCCTTCAAGAGACCCAGTACTTC | CASSYSGTALQETQYF
few | TRBJ1-5 | TRBV5-1 | NA | TGCGCCAGCAGCTTCGGTTTCCGGGAGGAGGGACAGCCCCAGCATTTT | CASSFGFREEGQPQHF
many | TRBJ1-2 | TRBV15 | TRBD1 | TGTGCCACCACCCTCTATCGGGACAGGGTCTATGGCTACACCTTC | CATTLYRDRVYGYTF
many | TRBJ1-2 | TRBV2 | NA | TGTGCCAGCAGTTCAGGAGTTAACTATGGCTACACCTTC | CASSSGVNYGYTF
few | TRBJ2-7 | TRBV18 | TRBD1 | TGTGCCAGCCAGGGACAGGGTAGCTACGAGCAGTACTTC | CASQGQGSYEQYF
few | TRBJ1-2 | TRBV28 | NA | TGTGCCAGCAGTGGGGGGTATGGCTACACCTTC | CASSGGYGYTF
NA | TRBJ1-1 | TRBV7-9 | TRBD1 | TGTGCCAGCAGCCTCGGACAGGTTGAAGCTTTCTTT | CASSLGQVEAFF
many | TRBJ1-3 | TRBV21-1 | NA | TGTGCCAGAAGGGGCAGGGCGGGAAACACCATATATTTT | CARRGRAGNTIYF
many | TRBJ2-5 | TRBV7-2 | NA | TGTGCCAGCAGCCTTTCCGGCAACAGACAAGAGACCCAGTACTTC | CASSLSGNRQETQYF
NA | TRBJ2-3 | TRBV5-4 | TRBD2 | TGTGCCAGCAGCTTGGTGTACCCCGGGACTAGCGGCACAGATACGCAGTATTTT | CASSLVYPGTSGTDTQYF
many | TRBJ2-2 | TRBV10-2 | NA | TGCGCCAGCAGATTAAATAGCAGATACACCGGGGAGCTGTTTTTT | CASRLNSRYTGELFF
few | TRBJ2-5 | TRBV6-1 | NA | TGTGCCACTCAGACCCGCGCCACGAGCCTGGTGACCCAGTACTTC | CATQTRATSLVTQYF
NA | TRBJ2-2 | TRBV27 | NA | TGTGCCAGCATGGGGGTGGAGGGGGAGCTGTTTTTT | CASMGVEGELFF
NA | TRBJ1-5 | TRBV6-2/TRBV6-3 | NA | TGTGCCAGCAGTTCGAACCGAGGGGCTGGCAATCAGACCCAGCATTTT | CASSSNRGAGNQTQHF
many | TRBJ1-5 | TRBV16 | NA | TGTGCCAGCAGCCAATCTTCCAGTAGCAATCAGCCCCAGCATTTT | CASSQSSSSNQPQHF
few | TRBJ2-3 | TRBV7-2 | TRBD2 | TGTGCCAGCAGCGTGACTAGCGGGGGCCTCACAGATACGCAGTATTTT | CASSVTSGGLTDTQYF
NA | TRBJ1-2 | TRBV29-1 | NA | TGCAGCGTTGAAAGGGGAACAGGGTTCTATGGCTACACCTTC | CSVERGTGFYGYTF
many | TRBJ1-4 | TRBV12-3/TRBV12-4 | NA | TGTGCCAGCAGGGGCGGCGAAGAGCTGTTTTTT | CASRGGEELFF
NA | TRBJ1-1 | TRBV18 | TRBD1 | TGTGCCAGCGGGGGACAGTTAAACACTGAAGCTTTCTTT | CASGGQLNTEAFF
few | TRBJ2-7 | TRBV5-1 | TRBD2 | TGCGCCAGCAGCTTGGTTTCGGGGGGGGCCAGCTACGAGCAGTACTTC | CASSLVSGGASYEQYF
many | TRBJ2-2 | TRBV15 | NA | TGTGCCACCAGCAGAGATTTTCCGAACGGGGAGCTGTTTTTT | CATSRDFPNGELFF
once | TRBJ2-1 | TRBV18 | TRBD1 | TGTGCCAGCTCAGCTGGGACAGGGGGCTACAATGAGCAGTTCTTC | CASSAGTGGYNEQFF
many | TRBJ2-7 | TRBV4-1 | TRBD1 | TGCGCCAGCAGCCAAGGGGTACAGGGGATTCTCTACGAGCAGTACTTC | CASSQGVQGILYEQYF
many | TRBJ2-6 | TRBV11-1 | NA | TGTGCCAGCAGCTTAGCGTATCAAAGAGGTTCTACTCCTGGGGCCAACGTCCTGACTTTC | CASSLAYQRGSTPGANVLTF
NA | TRBJ2-1 | TRBV9 | TRBD2 | TGTGCCAGCAGCGTAGGGCGGGGGGGCCCGAATGAGCAGTTCTTC | CASSVGRGGPNEQFF
many | TRBJ1-2 | TRBV6-5 | TRBD1 | TGTGCCAGCAGTAGATGGGACAGGGAAAATGGCTACACCTTC | CASSRWDRENGYTF
many | TRBJ2-7 | TRBV12-3/TRBV12-4 | TRBD1 | TGTGCCAGCAGTTTCCGGGACAGGGCCTACGAGCAGTACTTC | CASSFRDRAYEQYF
many | TRBJ2-3 | TRBV4-2 | TRBD2 | TGTGCCAGCAGCCACGCGACTAGCGGGCACACAGATACGCAGTATTTT | CASSHATSGHTDTQYF
few | TRBJ2-2 | TRBV5-1 | NA | TGCGCCAGCAGCCATAGCATCGGGGAGCTGTTTTTT | CASSHSIGELFF
NA | TRBJ1-5 | TRBV28 | NA | TGTGCCAGCAGTTCCCTCGGGATTCAGCCCCAGCATTTT | CASSSLGIQPQHF
many | TRBJ2-3 | TRBV2 | TRBD2 | TGTGCCAGCAACTCAGCGGGAACTAGCACAGATACGCAGTATTTT | CASNSAGTSTDTQYF
few | TRBJ1-1 | TRBV27 | NA | TGTGCCAGCAGTTTATCTCTCGACCCCACTGAAGCTTTCTTT | CASSLSLDPTEAFF
many | TRBJ1-1 | TRBV20-1 | TRBD1 | TGCAGTGCCCAGCGACAGGGGAACACTGAAGCTTTCTTT | CSAQRQGNTEAFF
many | TRBJ1-1 | TRBV29-1 | NA | TGCAGCGTTGCAGGGAGCACTGAAGCTTTCTTT | CSVAGSTEAFF
few | TRBJ2-1 | TRBV20-1 | NA | TGCAGTGCTAGAAAAGGGGTGACAGGGGAGGGCATTTACAATGAGCAGTTCTTC | CSARKGVTGEGIYNEQFF
NA | TRBJ1-5 | TRBV10-1 | TRBD1 | TGCGCCAGCAGTGACCCCGGGCAGGGGGCGGAAAATCAGCCCCAGCATTTT | CASSDPGQGAENQPQHF
NA | TRBJ1-1 | TRBV5-4 | NA | TGTGCCAGCAGCTTTGCCAGGAAGAACACTGAAGCTTTCTTT | CASSFARKNTEAFF
many | TRBJ2-3 | TRBV5-5 | TRBD2 | TGTGCCAGCAGCCTCCAGCGGGGGGCCATCCCGGCAGATACGCAGTATTTT | CASSLQRGAIPADTQYF
many | TRBJ2-4 | TRBV5-1 | TRBD1 | TGCGCCAGCAGCCCGCCGGGACAGGGGTTGGACATTCAGTACTTC | CASSPPGQGLDIQYF
NA | TRBJ2-1 | TRBV3-1 | TRBD2 | TGTGCCAGCAGCCAAGTAGCGGGAATTAGGAACAATGAGCAGTTCTTC | CASSQVAGIRNNEQFF
many | TRBJ2-7 | TRBV5-1 | NA | TGCGCCAGCAGCTGGTCGGGGGGCGATAGCTCCTACGAGCAGTACTTC | CASSWSGGDSSYEQYF
few | TRBJ2-5 | TRBV12-3/TRBV12-4 | TRBD2 | TGTACCAGCAGTTTAGTCCCGGGACTAGCGGTACACCTTAAAGAGACCCAGTACTTC | CTSSLVPGLAVHLKETQYF
many | TRBJ2-1 | TRBV6-5 | NA | TGTGCCAGCAGTTACACGGGGCGCTCCAATGAGCAGTTCTTC | CASSYTGRSNEQFF
many | TRBJ2-1 | TRBV7-6 | NA | TGTGCCAGCAGCTTAGACCCCGGCAGGTTTTATGAGCAGTTCTTC | CASSLDPGRFYEQFF
many | TRBJ2-1 | TRBV12-3/TRBV12-4 | NA | TGTGCCAGCTCGGGGGTCTACAATGAGCAGTTCTTC | CASSGVYNEQFF
NA | TRBJ1-6 | TRBV18 | TRBD1 | TGTGCCAGCTCACCAAACGCAGGGGGTGGTAGGATTTCACCCCTCCACTTT | CASSPNAGGGRISPLHF